This T cell receptor (beta chain) was sequenced during a study of shared clonotypes between healthy human individuals. Study observations and caveats: The study sampled only blood, and tissue repertoires likely differ.

The split of CD4+ cells yielded CD45RA+ naive and CD45RA-negative memory subsets. Generated by immunoSEQ multiplex PCR, the TCRdb table keeps only in-frame clones and is missing some. The table lists over a million clones, approximately 80% of them singletons. Trimming removed 3 bases from V and 6 bases from J, with 5 bases in between. The CDR3 length is 12 residues. Germline V lookup: CDR1 MNHEY, CDR2 SMNVEV (reference sequence). As for this clone: Its antigen is currently unknown.

The chain uses TRBV27 and TRBJ2-2, with D unclear. The TCR comes from a man younger than 35 in good health. Some clones in this sample may be carry-over from other donors' samples. Sequenced input: memory CD4+ T cells from PBMCs. Subset specified: CD45RA-negative fraction. The CDR3 here is CASSFYPGELFF. The CDR3 region has the DNA TGTGCCAGCAGTTTTTACCCCGGGGAGCTGTTTTTT.